This T cell receptor beta chain is from a study of OX40 agonist ivuxolimab in advanced cancers. Context from the whole study: The costimulatory receptor OX40 (CD134) was targeted by ivuxolimab, a fully human IgG2 agonistic monoclonal antibody. Intravenous ivuxolimab was administered to patients every 2 weeks at six dose levels: 0.01, 0.1, 0.3, 1.5, 3 and 10 mg/kg. Of the 50 or so patients in dose escalation, about 19 had hepatocellular carcinoma, about 15 had melanoma, 9 had renal cell carcinoma and 9 had head and neck cancer. A male proportion of 75% to 85% and a mean age of about 60 years, ranging from 23 to 79, were recorded for the dose-escalation cohort. Prior anti-PD-1, anti-PD-L1 or anti-CTLA-4 therapy was permitted, and about 40% of dose-escalation patients had received checkpoint inhibitors. Three dose-escalation patients achieved partial responses, one with hepatocellular carcinoma and two with cutaneous melanoma. The point of sequencing TCRbeta in the periphery was to test whether ivuxolimab changed TCR sequence diversity and drove clonal T-cell expansion. The monotherapy dose-escalation portion (N of about 47 patients) of the phase I ivuxolimab trial is reported in the paper.

Genomic DNA was isolated from the sorted cells so that the TCRbeta CDR3 region could be sequenced. The immunoSEQ Assay was used to sequence the TCRbeta CDR3 regions. TCRdb took this table from immuneACCESS and kept in-frame rearrangements with V and J called. Such tables lack part of the clones; where checked against another copy, unresolved V genes explain under half of the gap, and the rest is unexplained. The sample table shows roughly 60,000 clones, and about 86% are seen once. 2% to 2.5% of the sample comes from the top ten. The trial excluded patients who had a history of autoimmune disease or who were on systemic immunosuppression. Peripheral blood for TCR sequencing was collected from all dose cohorts at baseline, on cycle 4 day 1, and on cycle 7 day 1. Samples were obtained from an open-label, multicenter, first-in-human phase I dose-escalation trial of ivuxolimab. Adults with locally advanced or metastatic melanoma, renal cell, hepatocellular, or head and neck squamous cell carcinoma were enrolled in the trial. CD4+ and CD8+ T cells were sorted separately from peripheral blood before TCR sequencing.

CDR1 and CDR2, looked up from the germline V gene, are LGHNA and YNFKEQ. Including cysteine and phenylalanine, the CDR3 has 17 amino acids. The only DNA kept is the CDR3, 51 bases in frame from the first base. Cut back by 0 bases and 5 bases, the V and J ends lie 17 bases apart. On this clone: This clone's antigen is unknown. No base-level quality is on record; no much larger clone is a single base apart.

On the study overall, not on this receptor specifically: Partial responders in the 0.1-3.0 mg/kg groups had among the lowest normalized peripheral clonal expansion, especially among CD8+ T cells. The antigen specificity of the clonally expanded peripheral T cells was not determined. After ivuxolimab, more expanded clones were found on average in CD8+ T cells than in CD4+ T cells. At doses of 0.1 to 3.0 mg/kg, clonal expansion of both CD4+ and CD8+ blood T cells was observed from baseline to week 6. Low levels of normalized T-cell clonal expansion were also seen in some patients who did not respond.

The TCR sequence derives from an adult with an advanced solid tumor such as melanoma, head and neck, liver or kidney cancer. This chain joins TRBV4-2 to TRBJ2-1; the D region possibly corresponds to TRBD2 (6 bases align). The sample was CD4+ or CD8+ T cells sorted from blood, taken in a trial of the OX40 agonist ivuxolimab. The DNA sequence is TGTGCCAGCAGCCAAGATGTCGGGACTCTCATTAACAATGAGCAGTTCTTC. It translates to CASSQDVGTLINNEQFF.